These T cell receptor beta chains were read from a single sample in a study of blood T cell repertoires in COVID-19. Sequenced by immunoSEQ multiplex PCR; TCRdb stores in-frame clones only, minus some. In the table there are about 310,000 clones, around 86% of which are singletons. Sequencing was carried out using PBMCs or T cells enriched from blood (not recorded which). Every receptor here comes from a man in his sixties who had recovered from COVID-19. Each CDR3 is given with its conserved first and last residue. Each record gives: clone size, D gene, V gene, CDR3 protein. D genes are given only for firm matches. Rows may omit the clone size; those that give it use once, few, many or a size class.

clone_size: -; d_call: -; v_call: TRBV20-1; cdr3_aa: CSAPSGTQYF
clone_size: -; d_call: -; v_call: TRBV12-2; cdr3_aa: CASRLGKDRTSYEQYF
clone_size: -; d_call: -; v_call: TRBV5-5; cdr3_aa: CASTWEGDPTNEQFF
clone_size: -; d_call: -; v_call: TRBV5-1; cdr3_aa: CASSLLVLTDTQYF
clone_size: -; d_call: TRBD1; v_call: TRBV2; cdr3_aa: CASTRDRVGGYTF
clone_size: -; d_call: -; v_call: TRBV18; cdr3_aa: CASSPQGTPNYGYTF
clone_size: -; d_call: -; v_call: TRBV2; cdr3_aa: CASARGGGQPQHF
clone_size: -; d_call: -; v_call: TRBV6-2/TRBV6-3; cdr3_aa: CASSWGLQAEGYTF
clone_size: -; d_call: TRBD2; v_call: TRBV7-2; cdr3_aa: CASRLGGADTQYF
clone_size: -; d_call: -; v_call: TRBV29-1; cdr3_aa: CSGVFTSEQYF
clone_size: few; d_call: -; v_call: TRBV7-9; cdr3_aa: CASSFPGVNTEAFF
clone_size: -; d_call: -; v_call: TRBV9; cdr3_aa: CASSAIGQFGEKLFF
clone_size: once; d_call: TRBD1; v_call: TRBV5-1; cdr3_aa: CASSSGQGVRNTEAFF
clone_size: -; d_call: TRBD2; v_call: TRBV11-1; cdr3_aa: CASSLRTSGYNEQFF
clone_size: -; d_call: -; v_call: TRBV15; cdr3_aa: CATSGRTAHRETQYF
clone_size: -; d_call: -; v_call: TRBV6-1; cdr3_aa: CASSEGGVLSYEQYF
clone_size: -; d_call: -; v_call: TRBV11-2; cdr3_aa: CASSLVLGAGTEAFF
clone_size: -; d_call: TRBD2; v_call: TRBV28; cdr3_aa: CASSVLLADSYNEQFF
clone_size: -; d_call: TRBD2; v_call: TRBV10-3; cdr3_aa: CAISELAGESGADYNEQFF
clone_size: -; d_call: -; v_call: TRBV18; cdr3_aa: CASSPRQNYEQYF
clone_size: -; d_call: -; v_call: TRBV14; cdr3_aa: CASSQGSGPSSYEQYF
clone_size: -; d_call: TRBD2; v_call: TRBV3-1/TRBV3-2; cdr3_aa: CASSYRPSGRGADTQYF
clone_size: -; d_call: TRBD1; v_call: TRBV30; cdr3_aa: CAWSVATPGTGSFNEQFF
clone_size: -; d_call: -; v_call: TRBV5-4; cdr3_aa: CASSEDTPLAKNIQYF
clone_size: few; d_call: TRBD1; v_call: TRBV6-1; cdr3_aa: CASIDRGQVPTGELFF
clone_size: -; d_call: TRBD1; v_call: TRBV18; cdr3_aa: CASSPPGTGGQPQHF
clone_size: once; d_call: TRBD1; v_call: TRBV19; cdr3_aa: CASTLDRGNSPLHF
clone_size: once; d_call: -; v_call: TRBV6-1; cdr3_aa: CASSEGLASYNEQFF
clone_size: -; d_call: TRBD2; v_call: TRBV28; cdr3_aa: CASSNRRGASTDTQYF
clone_size: -; d_call: TRBD1; v_call: TRBV28; cdr3_aa: CASSYLGQGNYGYTF
clone_size: once; d_call: -; v_call: TRBV19; cdr3_aa: CASSTGAAGGPQHF
clone_size: -; d_call: TRBD1; v_call: TRBV7-3; cdr3_aa: CASSLSGTGVMYTEAFF
clone_size: -; d_call: -; v_call: TRBV25-1; cdr3_aa: CASSDTRIFNSPLHF
clone_size: -; d_call: -; v_call: TRBV7-2; cdr3_aa: CASSEQASSYEQYF
clone_size: -; d_call: -; v_call: TRBV3-1/TRBV3-2; cdr3_aa: CASSQGPGSYEQYF
clone_size: -; d_call: TRBD1; v_call: TRBV2; cdr3_aa: CASRTLGGGMNTEAFF
clone_size: -; d_call: -; v_call: TRBV7-2; cdr3_aa: CASSLAGRGETQYF
clone_size: once; d_call: -; v_call: TRBV4-3; cdr3_aa: CASSQDFFQGNEQYF
clone_size: -; d_call: TRBD2; v_call: TRBV3-1/TRBV3-2; cdr3_aa: CASSQAGLAGDSYEQYF
clone_size: -; d_call: -; v_call: TRBV3-1/TRBV3-2; cdr3_aa: CASSQQNNRPAQQYF
clone_size: -; d_call: -; v_call: TRBV5-6; cdr3_aa: CASSLEAANLAPNPYEQYF
clone_size: -; d_call: -; v_call: TRBV11-2; cdr3_aa: CASSLRDRPYEQYF
clone_size: -; d_call: TRBD1; v_call: TRBV5-1; cdr3_aa: CASSAQGQGNYNEQFF
clone_size: -; d_call: -; v_call: TRBV19; cdr3_aa: CASSAGASGQPYEQYF
clone_size: -; d_call: TRBD1; v_call: TRBV7-9; cdr3_aa: CASSSREGQGHNQPQHF
clone_size: -; d_call: -; v_call: TRBV10-3; cdr3_aa: CAIMEVTSYEQYF
clone_size: -; d_call: -; v_call: TRBV24-1; cdr3_aa: CATSAVGGPTNNEQFF
clone_size: -; d_call: TRBD1; v_call: TRBV28; cdr3_aa: CASSWTGKFRYGYTF
clone_size: -; d_call: TRBD2; v_call: TRBV6-5; cdr3_aa: CASSTGGPGTQYF
clone_size: -; d_call: -; v_call: TRBV7-2; cdr3_aa: CASSLESQYTGELFF
clone_size: -; d_call: TRBD2; v_call: TRBV5-4; cdr3_aa: CASSSGPGLAGGGEQYF
clone_size: -; d_call: TRBD1; v_call: TRBV10-1; cdr3_aa: CASSEPPDRLDYEQYF
clone_size: -; d_call: TRBD2; v_call: TRBV5-4; cdr3_aa: CASSLVGTSKQYF
clone_size: -; d_call: TRBD2; v_call: TRBV24-1; cdr3_aa: CATSDLASGGPYNEQFF
clone_size: -; d_call: TRBD2; v_call: TRBV7-3; cdr3_aa: CASSLWGGLAGFNEQYF
clone_size: few; d_call: -; v_call: TRBV27; cdr3_aa: CASSLQGSVYEQYF
clone_size: -; d_call: TRBD1; v_call: TRBV7-2; cdr3_aa: CASSLGVWTGTAIETQYF
clone_size: -; d_call: TRBD2; v_call: TRBV6-6; cdr3_aa: CASSRSGSSYEQYF
clone_size: -; d_call: -; v_call: TRBV3-1/TRBV3-2; cdr3_aa: CASSLRTGNTGELFF